The 8 T cell receptor beta chains reported below all come from one sample, sequenced in a study of T cell repertoires in cytomegalovirus infection. TCRdb re-derived calls from the reads in MiXCR, one entry per CDR3 protein. The repertoire has hundreds of thousands of distinct CDR3 sequences, approximately 46% of them found once; the top ten carry 35% to 50%. These receptors have no identified antigens. The material was cultured PBMCs, obtained from culture after CMV antigen stimulation. The receptors come from a human donor in good health (CMV status not recorded). Some clones in this sample may be carry-over from other donors' samples.

The gene calls are TRBV27 and TRBJ2-1; D remains unclear. Germline V gene sequence: CDR1 MNHEY, CDR2 SMNVEV (reference sequence). The CDR3 spans 16 residues. V lost 5 bases and J lost 0, with 14 bases in between. The CDR3 sequence: CASSPFGVSSYNEQFF. In DNA form, the CDR3 reads TGTGCCAGCAGTCCCTTTGGGGTAAGCTCCTACAATGAGCAGTTCTTC.

In this sample, this clonotype turned up a few times. The chain links TRBV7-9 to TRBJ2-7; no clear D. Germline V gene sequence: CDR1 SEHNR, CDR2 FQNEAQ (reference sequence). The CDR3 is made up of 13 amino acids. The germline V and J ends were trimmed by 2 bases and 2 bases, with 7 bases remaining between them. Written as DNA, the CDR3 is TGTGCCAGCAGCTTAATAACGCCCTACGAGCAGTACTTC. Protein: CASSLITPYEQYF.

V gene TRBV6-2 or TRBV6-3 combines with J gene TRBJ2-5, with a weak D call TRBD2 (6 bases). CDR1 is MNHEY, CDR2 SVGEGT, per germline. This CDR3 has 14 residues. V lost 6 bases and J 4 bases, leaving 15 bases between the germline ends. The CDR3 is CASRTSRGGETQYF. CDR3 sequence (DNA): TGTGCCAGCAGAACTAGCAGAGGAGGAGAGACCCAGTACTTC.

This clonotype appeared many times. The DNA of the CDR3 is TGTGCCAGCAGCCCAGGGACTTACACCCCTACTAGCACAGATACGCAGTATTTT. Translating gives CASSPGTYTPTSTDTQYF. The rearrangement uses TRBV7-2 and TRBJ2-3; tentatively, D is TRBD2 (6 bases). V was pared by 5 bases and J by 0 bases, with 21 bases between. CDR3 length: 18 residues. CDR1 and CDR2 (germline): SGHTA, FQGNSA.

The chain is built from TRBV6-2 or TRBV6-3 and TRBJ2-7; 9 bases agree with TRBD2. The CDR3 length is 15 residues. Germline loops: CDR1 MNHEY, CDR2 SVGEGT. Trimming took 7 bases from V and 5 from J; bases not matched to a gene: 12. The CDR3 is CASTAQREVSNEQYF. Written as DNA, the CDR3 is TGTGCCAGCACGGCACAGCGGGAGGTATCCAACGAGCAGTACTTC.

This clonotype appeared a few times. The chain has TRBV6-2 or TRBV6-3 and TRBJ2-5; the match to TRBD1 covers 7 bases. The germline V gene encodes CDR1 MNHEY and CDR2 SVGEGT. The CDR3 has 14 residues. The J segment lost 1 base and the V segment lost 5 bases, leaving 4 bases of the junction unmatched. The CDR3 loop reads CASSTGTVQETQYF. The CDR3 DNA reads TGTGCCAGCAGTACCGGGACAGTCCAAGAGACCCAGTACTTC.

This rearrangement joins TRBV19 to TRBJ2-1, with no clear D. This CDR3 comprises 14 residues. Germline V gene data show CDR1 as LNHDA and CDR2 as SQIVND (reference sequence). The ends were cut back, 0 bases at V and 6 bases at J, with 9 bases in the middle. Written as DNA, the CDR3 is TGTGCCAGTAGTATAGATTATGTTGCCAATGAGCAGTTCTTC. Translation: CASSIDYVANEQFF.

The rearrangement uses TRBV4-1 and TRBJ1-5; 8 bases are a match to TRBD1. V dropped 4 bases and J dropped 5; count of bases not matched to a gene: 4. The germline gives CDR1 MGHRA, CDR2 YSYEKL. This CDR3 comprises 14 residues. The CDR3 DNA reads TGCGCCAGCAGCCGTGGACAGGGACATCAGCCCCAGCATTTT. Translating it yields CASSRGQGHQPQHF.